This record covers a single T cell receptor (beta chain). Its specificity is not known. The sample belongs to a study of T cell responses to AZD1222 COVID-19 vaccine. Study overall: Second-dose recipients at about 4 or about 12 weeks were treated as one pooled group.

Generated by immunoSEQ multiplex PCR, the TCRdb table keeps only in-frame clones and is missing some. This table has about 76,000 clones, approximately 91% appearing once. The CDR3 has 14 amino acids. The ends were cut back, 2 bases at V and 4 bases at J, with 11 bases in the middle. Germline V gene sequence: CDR1 MNHEY, CDR2 SVGAGI. General observations from the study: At baseline, seropositivity was found in only five or six AZD1222 recipients.

The chain uses TRBV6-5 and TRBJ1-1, with a possible D match to TRBD1 (5 bases). The receptor was derived from an adult in good health. The sample consisted of peripheral blood, taken on day 0 of AZD1222 vaccination. The CDR3 loop is CASSYGTRGTEAFF. CDR3 in DNA: TGTGCCAGCAGTTACGGGACGAGGGGCACTGAAGCTTTCTTT.